This record looks at one T cell receptor (beta chain) sequence and its context. Antigen specificity is unknown. These data originate in a study of T cell responses to AZD1222 COVID-19 vaccine. General study findings and limits: Vaccine-associated CD4 TCRs ranged over spike, dominating at 160-218 and 743-854. The donors showed a predominance of white British ancestry and of females, with possible underestimation of clonal diversity. Repertoires were collected only later (after the peak T cell response had occurred).

The germline gives CDR1 KGHSH, CDR2 LQKENI. The V gene lost 6 bases and the J gene lost 7 bases, with 12 bases spanning the gap. The CDR3 has 13 amino acids. TCRdb's table, derived via immunoSEQ multiplex PCR, lists solely in-frame clones and lacks some. Altogether around 30,000 clones are present, 85% to 95% being singletons, with the ten largest covering over 6.5%. The rearrangement links TRBV18 to TRBJ2-2, with a tentative D call TRBD2 (5 bases). The TCR was taken from an adult in good health. The starting material was peripheral blood, obtained on day 0 of AZD1222 vaccination. The CDR3 nucleotides are TGTGCCAGCTCCCTGGACGGAGGCGGGGAGCTGTTTTTT. Protein: CASSLDGGGELFF.